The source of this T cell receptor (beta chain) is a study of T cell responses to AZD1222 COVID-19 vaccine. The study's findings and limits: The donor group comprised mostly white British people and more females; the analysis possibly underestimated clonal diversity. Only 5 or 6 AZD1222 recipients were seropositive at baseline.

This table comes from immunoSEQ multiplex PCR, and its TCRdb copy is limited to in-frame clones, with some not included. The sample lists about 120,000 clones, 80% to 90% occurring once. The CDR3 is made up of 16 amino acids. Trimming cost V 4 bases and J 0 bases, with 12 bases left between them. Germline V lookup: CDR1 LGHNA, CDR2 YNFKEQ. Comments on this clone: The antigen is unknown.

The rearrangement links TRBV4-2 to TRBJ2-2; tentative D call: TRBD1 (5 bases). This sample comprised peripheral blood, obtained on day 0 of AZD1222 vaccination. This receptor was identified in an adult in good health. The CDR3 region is CASSLRQFANTGELFF. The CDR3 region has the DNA TGTGCCAGCAGCCTCCGACAGTTCGCGAACACCGGGGAGCTGTTTTTT.